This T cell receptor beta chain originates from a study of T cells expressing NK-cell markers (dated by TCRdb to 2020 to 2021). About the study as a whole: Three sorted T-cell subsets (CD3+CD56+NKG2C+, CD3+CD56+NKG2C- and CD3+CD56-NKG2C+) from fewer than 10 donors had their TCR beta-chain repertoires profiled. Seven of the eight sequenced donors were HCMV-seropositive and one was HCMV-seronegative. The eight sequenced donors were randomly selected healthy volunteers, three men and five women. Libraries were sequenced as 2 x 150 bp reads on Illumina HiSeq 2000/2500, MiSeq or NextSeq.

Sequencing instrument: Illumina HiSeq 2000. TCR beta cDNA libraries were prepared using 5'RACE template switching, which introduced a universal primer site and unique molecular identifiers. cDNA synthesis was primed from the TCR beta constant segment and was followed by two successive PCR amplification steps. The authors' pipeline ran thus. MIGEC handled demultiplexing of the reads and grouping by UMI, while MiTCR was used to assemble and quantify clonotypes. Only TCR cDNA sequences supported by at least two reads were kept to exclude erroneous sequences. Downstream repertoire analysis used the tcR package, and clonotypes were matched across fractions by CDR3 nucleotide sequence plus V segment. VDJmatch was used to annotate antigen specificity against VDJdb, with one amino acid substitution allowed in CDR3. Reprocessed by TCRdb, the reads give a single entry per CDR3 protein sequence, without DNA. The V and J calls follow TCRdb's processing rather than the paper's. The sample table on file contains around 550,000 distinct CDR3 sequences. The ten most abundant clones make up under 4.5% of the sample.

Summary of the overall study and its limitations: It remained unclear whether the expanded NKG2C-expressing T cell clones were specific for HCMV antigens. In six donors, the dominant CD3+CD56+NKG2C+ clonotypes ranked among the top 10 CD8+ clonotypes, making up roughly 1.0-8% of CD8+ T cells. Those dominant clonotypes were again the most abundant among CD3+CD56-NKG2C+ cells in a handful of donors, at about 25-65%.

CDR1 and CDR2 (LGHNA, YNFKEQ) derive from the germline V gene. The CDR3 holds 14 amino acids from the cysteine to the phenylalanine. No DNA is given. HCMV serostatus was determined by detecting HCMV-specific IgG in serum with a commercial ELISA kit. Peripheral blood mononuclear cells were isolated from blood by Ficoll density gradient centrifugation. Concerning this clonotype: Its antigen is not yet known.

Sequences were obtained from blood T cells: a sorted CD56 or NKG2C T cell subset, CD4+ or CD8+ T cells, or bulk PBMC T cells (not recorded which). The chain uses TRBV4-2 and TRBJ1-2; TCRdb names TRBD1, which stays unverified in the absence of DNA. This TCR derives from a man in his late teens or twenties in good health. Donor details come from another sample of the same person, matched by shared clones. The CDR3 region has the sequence CASSQVRAGNGYTF.